This section outlines one T cell receptor (beta chain) sequence together with its context. This entry belongs to a study of PD-L1 blockade in urothelial cancer. Trimming removed 3 bases from V and 0 bases from J; junction bases left unmatched: 7. CDR1 is KGHSH, CDR2 LQKENI, per germline. The CDR3 loop spans 16 amino acids. Only in-frame clones appear in the TCRdb table, and some are missing; sequencing was by immunoSEQ multiplex PCR. The sample includes some 19,000 clones, 90% of them seen just once. Sequencing used PBMCs, obtained around atezolizumab (anti-PD-L1) treatment. The V call is TRBV18, the J call TRBJ1-1; TRBD1 agrees at 7 bases. The clonotype was recovered from a woman in her sixties or seventies with urothelial cancer. The DNA for the CDR3 is TGTGCCAGCTCACCCTTTGACAGGGACTTGAACACTGAAGCTTTCTTT. It yields the protein CASSPFDRDLNTEAFF.